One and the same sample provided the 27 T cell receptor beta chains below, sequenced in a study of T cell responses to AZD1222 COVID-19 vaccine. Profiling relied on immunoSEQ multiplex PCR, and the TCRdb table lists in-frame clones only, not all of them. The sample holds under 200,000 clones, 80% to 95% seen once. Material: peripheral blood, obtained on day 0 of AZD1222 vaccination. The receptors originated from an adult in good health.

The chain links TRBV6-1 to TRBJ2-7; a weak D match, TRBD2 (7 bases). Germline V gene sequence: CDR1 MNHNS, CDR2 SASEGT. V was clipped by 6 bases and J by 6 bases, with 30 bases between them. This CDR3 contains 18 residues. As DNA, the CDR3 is TGTGCCAGCAGAGAATACCGGAACCGGGGCGGGGGCCCAGCCGAGCAGTACTTC. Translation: CASREYRNRGGGPAEQYF.

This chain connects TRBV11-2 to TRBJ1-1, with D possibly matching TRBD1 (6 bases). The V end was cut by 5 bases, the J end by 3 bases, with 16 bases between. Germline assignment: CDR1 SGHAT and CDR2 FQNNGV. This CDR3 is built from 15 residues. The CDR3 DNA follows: TGTGCCAGCAGCCTAACGGGTCCAGGGGACACTGAAGCTTTCTTT. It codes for CASSLTGPGDTEAFF.

The CDR3 DNA reads TGTGCCAGCAGTTACGTGGACACTGAAGCTTTCTTT. Encoded protein: CASSYVDTEAFF. The chain recombines TRBV6-5 with TRBJ1-1; no definite D call. Germline V gene sequence: CDR1 MNHEY, CDR2 SVGAGI. CDR3 length equals 12 residues. Trimming took off 2 bases at V and 3 bases at J, with 4 bases between the two ends.

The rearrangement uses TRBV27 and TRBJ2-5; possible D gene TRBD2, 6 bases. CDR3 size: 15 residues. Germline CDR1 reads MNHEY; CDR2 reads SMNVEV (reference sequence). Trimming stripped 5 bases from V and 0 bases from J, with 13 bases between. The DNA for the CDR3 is TGTGCCAGCAGTCCACCGGGGGAGTACCAAGAGACCCAGTACTTC. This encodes CASSPPGEYQETQYF.

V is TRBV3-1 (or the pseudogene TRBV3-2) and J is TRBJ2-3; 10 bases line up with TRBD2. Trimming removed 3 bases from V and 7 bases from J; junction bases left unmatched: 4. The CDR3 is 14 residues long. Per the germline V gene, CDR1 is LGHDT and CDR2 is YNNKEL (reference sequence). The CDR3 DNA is TGTGCCAGCAGCCACCAGCGGGGGGGGTATACGCAGTATTTT. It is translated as CASSHQRGGYTQYF.

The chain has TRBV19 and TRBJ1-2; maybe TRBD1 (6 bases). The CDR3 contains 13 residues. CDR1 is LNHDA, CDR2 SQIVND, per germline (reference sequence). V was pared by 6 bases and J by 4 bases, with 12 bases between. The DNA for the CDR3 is TGTGCCAGTAGCCCAGGGGCGAGCTATGGCTACACCTTC. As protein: CASSPGASYGYTF.

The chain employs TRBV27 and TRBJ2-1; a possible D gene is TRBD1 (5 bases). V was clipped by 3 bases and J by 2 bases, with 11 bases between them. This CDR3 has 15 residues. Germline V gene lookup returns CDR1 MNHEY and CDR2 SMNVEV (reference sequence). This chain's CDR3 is CASSLDTSPYNEQFF. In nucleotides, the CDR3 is TGTGCCAGCAGTTTGGACACAAGTCCCTACAATGAGCAGTTCTTC.

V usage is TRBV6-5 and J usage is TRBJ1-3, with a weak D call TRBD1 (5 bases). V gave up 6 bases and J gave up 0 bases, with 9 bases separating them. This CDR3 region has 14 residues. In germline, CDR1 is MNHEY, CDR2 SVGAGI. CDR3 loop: CASRRQFSGNTIYF. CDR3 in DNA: TGTGCCAGCAGGCGACAGTTCTCTGGAAACACCATATATTTT.

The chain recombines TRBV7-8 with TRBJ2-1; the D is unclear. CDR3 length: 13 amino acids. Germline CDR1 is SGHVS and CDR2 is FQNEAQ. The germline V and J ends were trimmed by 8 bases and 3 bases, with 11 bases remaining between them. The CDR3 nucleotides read TGTGCCAGCCGGCTAGACGACTACAATGAGCAGTTCTTC. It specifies CASRLDDYNEQFF.

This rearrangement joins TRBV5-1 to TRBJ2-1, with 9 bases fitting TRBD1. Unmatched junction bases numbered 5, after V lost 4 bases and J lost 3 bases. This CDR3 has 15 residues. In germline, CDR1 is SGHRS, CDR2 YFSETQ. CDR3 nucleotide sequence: TGCGCCAGCAGCCCGGGACAGGGTCACTACAATGAGCAGTTCTTC. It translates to CASSPGQGHYNEQFF.

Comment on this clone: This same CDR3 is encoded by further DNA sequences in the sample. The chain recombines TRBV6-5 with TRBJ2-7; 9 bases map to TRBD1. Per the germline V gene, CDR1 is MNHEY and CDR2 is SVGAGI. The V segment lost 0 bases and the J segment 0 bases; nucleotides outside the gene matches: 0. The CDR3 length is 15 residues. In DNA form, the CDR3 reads TGTGCCAGCAGTTACTCGACAGGGGGCTCCTACGAGCAGTACTTC. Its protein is CASSYSTGGSYEQYF.

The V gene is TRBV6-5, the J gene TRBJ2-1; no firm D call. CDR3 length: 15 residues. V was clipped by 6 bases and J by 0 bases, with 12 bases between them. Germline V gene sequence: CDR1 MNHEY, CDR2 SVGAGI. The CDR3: CASSHPGGSYNEQFF. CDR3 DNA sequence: TGTGCCAGCAGCCACCCGGGCGGCTCCTACAATGAGCAGTTCTTC.

The DNA for the CDR3 is TGCGCCAGCAGCCAGAGGTCGACTAGCGGGAGGGAAATCTACGAGCAGTACTTC. This encodes CASSQRSTSGREIYEQYF. The chain links TRBV5-1 to TRBJ2-7; 14 nucleotides agree with TRBD2. CDR1 and CDR2 from the germline V gene are SGHRS and YFSETQ. The length of the CDR3 is 18 residues. J was trimmed by 3 bases and V by 4 bases; bases with no gene match: 12.

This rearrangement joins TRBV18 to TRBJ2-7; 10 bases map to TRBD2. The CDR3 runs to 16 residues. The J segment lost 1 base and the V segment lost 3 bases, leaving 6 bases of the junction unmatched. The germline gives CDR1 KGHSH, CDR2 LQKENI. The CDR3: CASSPPSGGVSYEQYF. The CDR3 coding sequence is TGTGCCAGCTCACCCCCAAGCGGGGGGGTATCCTACGAGCAGTACTTC.

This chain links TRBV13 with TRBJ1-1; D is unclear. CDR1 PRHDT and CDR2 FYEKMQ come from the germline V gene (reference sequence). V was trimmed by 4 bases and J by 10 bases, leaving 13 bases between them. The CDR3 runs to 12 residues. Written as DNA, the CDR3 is TGTGCCAGCAGCTCCCGGGCCAAGGGAGCTTTCTTT. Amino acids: CASSSRAKGAFF.

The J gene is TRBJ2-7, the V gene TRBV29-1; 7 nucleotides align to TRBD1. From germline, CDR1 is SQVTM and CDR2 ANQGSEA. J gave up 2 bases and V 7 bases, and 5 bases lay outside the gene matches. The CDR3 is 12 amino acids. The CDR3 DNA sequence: TGCAGCGCAGGGGGACAAGCCTACGAGCAGTACTTC. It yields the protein CSAGGQAYEQYF.

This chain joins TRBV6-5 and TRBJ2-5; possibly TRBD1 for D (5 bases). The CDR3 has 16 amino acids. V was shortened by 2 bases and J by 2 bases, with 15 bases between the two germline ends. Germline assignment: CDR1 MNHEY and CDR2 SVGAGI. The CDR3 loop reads CASSYAPSRDQETQYF. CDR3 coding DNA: TGTGCCAGCAGTTACGCTCCCAGCAGGGATCAAGAGACCCAGTACTTC.

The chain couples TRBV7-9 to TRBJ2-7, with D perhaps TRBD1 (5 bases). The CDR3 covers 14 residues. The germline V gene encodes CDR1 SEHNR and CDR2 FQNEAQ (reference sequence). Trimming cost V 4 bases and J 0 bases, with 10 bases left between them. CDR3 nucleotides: TGTGCCAGCAGCTCGACAGTCTTCTCCTACGAGCAGTACTTC. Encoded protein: CASSSTVFSYEQYF.

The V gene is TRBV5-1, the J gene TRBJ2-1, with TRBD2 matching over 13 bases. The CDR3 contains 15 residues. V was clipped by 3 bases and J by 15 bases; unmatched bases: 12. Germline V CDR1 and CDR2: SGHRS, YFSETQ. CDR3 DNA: TGCGCCAGCAGCTGGGGACCAACTAGCGGGGGGGCAAGGTTCTTC. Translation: CASSWGPTSGGARFF.

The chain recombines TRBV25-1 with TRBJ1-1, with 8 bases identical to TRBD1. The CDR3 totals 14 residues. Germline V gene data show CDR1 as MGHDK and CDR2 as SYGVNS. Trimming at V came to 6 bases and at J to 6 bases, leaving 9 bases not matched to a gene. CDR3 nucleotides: TGTGCCAGCAGAGCTAGACAGGGGTTCGCTGAAGCTTTCTTT. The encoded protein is CASRARQGFAEAFF.

For the CDR3, the DNA is TGTGCCAGCAGCCAAGGGGCGGTTAATGAGCAGTTCTTC. Translated: CASSQGAVNEQFF. The chain carries TRBV14 and TRBJ2-1; D is unclear. The CDR3 is 13 amino acids. The V gene lost 1 base and the J gene lost 7 bases, with 8 bases spanning the gap. Germline V gives CDR1 SGHDN, CDR2 FVKESK.

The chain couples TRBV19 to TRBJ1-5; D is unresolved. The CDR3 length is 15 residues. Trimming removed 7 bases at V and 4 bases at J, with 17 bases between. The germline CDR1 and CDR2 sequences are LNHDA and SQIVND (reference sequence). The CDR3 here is CASTPREAWNQPQHF. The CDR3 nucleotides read TGTGCCAGTACCCCTCGGGAGGCGTGGAATCAGCCCCAGCATTTT.

The CDR3 DNA follows: TGTGCCTGGAGTGTAATAAGAAGGACTAGCGGGAGCCGCACAGATACGCAGTATTTT. It is translated as CAWSVIRRTSGSRTDTQYF. This chain uses TRBV30 with TRBJ2-3, with 13 nucleotides matching TRBD2. This CDR3 region has 19 residues. The germline gives CDR1 GTSNPN, CDR2 SVGIG (reference sequence). The trim removed 0 bases at V and 1 base at J, leaving 10 bases unmatched. Variable domain in full (rest from reference TRBV30 and TRBJ2-3): SQTIHQWPATLVQPVGSPLSLECTVEGTSNPNLYWYRQAAGRGLQLLFYSVGIGQISSEVPQNLSASRPQDRQFILSSKKLLLSDSGFYLCAWSVIRRTSGSRTDTQYFGPGTRLTVL.

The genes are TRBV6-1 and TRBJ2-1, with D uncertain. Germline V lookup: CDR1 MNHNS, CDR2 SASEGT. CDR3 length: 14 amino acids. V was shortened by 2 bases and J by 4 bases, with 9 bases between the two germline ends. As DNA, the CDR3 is TGTGCCAGCAGTGAAACCCAGTCTTACAATGAGCAGTTCTTC. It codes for CASSETQSYNEQFF.

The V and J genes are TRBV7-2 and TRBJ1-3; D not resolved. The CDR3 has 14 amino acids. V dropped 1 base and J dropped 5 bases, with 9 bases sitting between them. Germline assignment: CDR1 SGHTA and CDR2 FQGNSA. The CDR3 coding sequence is TGTGCCAGCAGCTTAGGGCGGACGAGAAACACCATATATTTT. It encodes CASSLGRTRNTIYF.

Here the CDR3 reads CASSEKGMPGTEAFF. The CDR3 region has the DNA TGTGCCAGCAGTGAAAAAGGTATGCCAGGGACTGAAGCTTTCTTT. The chain links TRBV6-1 to TRBJ1-1; tentative D call: TRBD1 (5 bases). Trimming stripped 2 bases from V and 5 bases from J, with 15 bases between. The CDR3 totals 15 residues. Germline V lookup: CDR1 MNHNS, CDR2 SASEGT.

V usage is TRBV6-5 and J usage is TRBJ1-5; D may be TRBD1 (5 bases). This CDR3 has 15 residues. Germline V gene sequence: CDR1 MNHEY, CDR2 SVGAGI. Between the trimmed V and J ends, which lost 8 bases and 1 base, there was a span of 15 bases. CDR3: CASRTWGVSNQPQHF. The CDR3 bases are TGTGCCAGCCGTACGTGGGGGGTAAGCAATCAGCCCCAGCATTTT.